This T cell receptor (beta chain) is from a study of regulatory T cells. General study points: Regulatory T cells showed the strongest V-J pair restriction and V/J gene skewing among patient repertoires. Hydrophobic residues at CDR3 positions 6 and 7 were enriched in conventional CD4+ T cells of CD3G-deficient patients.

CDR1 and CDR2 (germline): SGHVS, FNYEAQ. The CDR3 is 14 residues long. The J segment lost 11 bases and the V segment lost 2 bases, leaving 9 bases of the junction unmatched. Primers: 52 TRBV forward and 13 TRBJ reverse. Clones were sequenced by immunoSEQ multiplex PCR, and TCRdb holds only the in-frame ones, with some missing. Here the sample spans about 21,000 clones, around nine tenths being singletons. Details on this clone: Its specificity is unknown.

Autoimmunity was present in every CD3G-deficient patient, worse in two. Patients aged 2 to 39 years had fewer naive T cells. Regulatory (CD25-high CD127-low) and conventional (CD25-low CD127-high) CD4+ T cells were sorted separately. The sequenced material came from conventional CD4+ T cells sorted from blood. The gene calls are TRBV7-6 and TRBJ2-1, with TRBD2 identical over 7 bases. This clonotype was obtained from a child aged 5-17 years with CD3G deficiency. The CDR3 coding sequence is TGTGCCAGCAGCTTAATGGTTGTGGGAGGGCAGCAGTTCTTC. Amino acids: CASSLMVVGGQQFF.